A single sample is the source of the 8 T cell receptor beta chains below, sequenced in a study of Ad26.COV2.S vaccination and SARS-CoV-2 variants. TCRdb keeps only in-frame clones here, not all; method: immunoSEQ multiplex PCR. Among about 420,000 clones listed, 85% to 90% were seen once. The treatment: 19 received Ad26.COV2.S at low or high dose, single or two shots; five or six received placebo; per-sample allocation not given. Collection of samples fell on day 63 after the first vaccine or placebo injection. Sample: peripheral blood, taken in a trial of Ad26.COV2.S vaccine versus placebo. These receptors were obtained from a person between 18 and 60 years old who received the Ad26.COV2.S COVID-19 vaccine or a placebo.

The rearrangement joins TRBV15 to TRBJ2-7; tentative D call: TRBD2 (6 bases). The CDR3 has 16 residues. Germline CDR1 LNHNV, CDR2 YYDKDF (reference sequence). The ends were cut back, 0 bases at V and 0 bases at J, with 12 bases in the middle. The CDR3 spells CATSRDYGGSSYEQYF. As DNA, the CDR3 is TGTGCCACCAGCAGAGATTATGGGGGGAGCTCCTACGAGCAGTACTTC. Filled out from reference TRBV15 and TRBJ2-7, the complete variable domain reads DAMVIQNPRYQVTQFGKPVTLSCSQTLNHNVMYWYQQKSSQAPKLLFHYYDKDFNNEADTPDNFQSRRPNTSFCFLDIRSPGLGDTAMYLCATSRDYGGSSYEQYFGPGTRLTVT.

J is TRBJ2-2 and V is TRBV5-6, with TRBD2 matching over 8 bases. The germline CDR1 and CDR2 sequences are SGHDT and YYEEEE. This CDR3 has 15 residues. Unmatched junction bases numbered 3, after V lost 1 base and J lost 4 bases. The CDR3 DNA is TGTGCCAGCAGCTTGACAGCGGGGGTCACCGGGGAGCTGTTTTTT. Amino acids: CASSLTAGVTGELFF.

V usage is TRBV19 and J usage is TRBJ2-3, with TRBD1 as a possible D gene (5 bases). The CDR3 is 15 residues long. CDR1 is LNHDA, CDR2 SQIVND, per germline (reference sequence). The V end was cut by 3 bases, the J end by 2 bases, with 12 bases between. The CDR3 DNA follows: TGTGCCAGTAGTATGGTGACAGCTTCCACAGATACGCAGTATTTT. Its protein is CASSMVTASTDTQYF.

The rearrangement uses TRBV4-3 and TRBJ2-5; the D gene is possibly TRBD2 (5 bases). This CDR3 region has 12 residues. The V and J ends lost 0 bases and 7 bases respectively, with 6 bases between them. Germline V CDR1 and CDR2: LGHNA, YSLEER. The CDR3 region is CASSQDGGTQYF. Here the CDR3 DNA reads TGCGCCAGCAGCCAAGATGGAGGGACCCAGTACTTC.

The chain joins TRBV7-9 to TRBJ2-1; a possible D gene is TRBD1 (6 bases). Per the germline V gene, CDR1 is SEHNR and CDR2 is FQNEAQ (reference sequence). The CDR3 is 14 residues long. Between the trimmed V and J ends, which lost 2 bases and 6 bases, there was a span of 11 bases. CDR3 DNA: TGTGCCAGCAGCTTACTACAGGGAAGCAATGAGCAGTTCTTC. Translating it yields CASSLLQGSNEQFF.

This clone occurred once. The genes are TRBV12-3 or TRBV12-4 and TRBJ2-4; D gene uncertain. CDR3 length equals 11 residues. The V end lost 6 bases, the J end lost 9 bases, and 9 bases lay between the germline ends. CDR3 region: CASRRSGIQYF. The CDR3 DNA reads TGTGCCAGCAGGCGTTCTGGCATTCAGTACTTC.

The V and J genes are TRBV5-4 and TRBJ2-7; D uncertain. This CDR3 region has 14 residues. Germline values: CDR1 SGHNT, CDR2 YYREEE (reference sequence). With 0 bases removed from V and 1 base from J, the gap between germline ends came to 8 bases. CDR3 coding DNA: TGTGCCAGCAGCTTGGATAGGCGATCCTACGAGCAGTACTTC. This codes for CASSLDRRSYEQYF.

CDR3 protein: CASSPRTGPDTDTQYF. The CDR3, as DNA: TGTGCCAGCTCACCACGGACAGGGCCGGACACAGATACGCAGTATTTT. The chain has TRBV18 and TRBJ2-3; 8 nucleotides line up with TRBD1. The V and J ends lost 1 base and 2 bases, in that order; junction bases with no gene match: 5. The CDR3 is made up of 16 amino acids. CDR1 is KGHSH, CDR2 LQKENI, per germline.